These T cell receptor beta chains were read from a single sample in a study of tumor-infiltrating lymphocytes in oesophageal squamous cell carcinoma. TCRdb fed the PCR reads into MiXCR, producing one record per CDR3 protein. This repertoire shows about 11,000 distinct CDR3 sequences, around 53% found once; its top ten account for around 17%. What was sequenced was esophageal tumor tissue. These receptors were taken from a female donor with esophageal squamous cell carcinoma. CDR3s include the opening cysteine and the closing phenylalanine or tryptophan. D genes are given only for firm matches. Only part of the rows carry a size: once, few, many, or a class if the clone is expanded.

abundance	d_gene	v_gene	j_gene	CDR3aa	CDR3nt
NA	NA	TRBV7-3	TRBJ2-7	CASSRQGGGNYEQYF	TGTGCCAGCAGCCGGCAGGGAGGAGGGAACTACGAGCAGTACTTC
NA	TRBD2	TRBV11-1	TRBJ2-1	CASSSLAGGNNEQFF	TGTGCCAGCAGCTCTTTAGCGGGAGGCAACAATGAGCAGTTCTTC
few	TRBD1	TRBV3-1	TRBJ1-4	CASSQGTGGSEKLFF	TGTGCCAGCAGCCAAGGAACAGGGGGCTCTGAAAAACTGTTTTTT
NA	TRBD1	TRBV6-1	TRBJ2-1	CASSEMGTAYNEQFF	TGTGCCAGCAGTGAAATGGGGACAGCCTACAATGAGCAGTTCTTC
once	NA	TRBV7-6	TRBJ1-2	CASSFSGDGYTF	TGTGCCAGCAGCTTCAGCGGGGATGGCTACACCTTC
NA	NA	TRBV7-3	TRBJ2-3	CASSKTGTITDTQYF	TGTGCCAGCAGCAAAACCGGGACAATCACAGATACGCAGTATTTT
few	NA	TRBV2	TRBJ1-1	CASSGAPGAHTEAFF	TGTGCCAGCAGTGGGGCCCCAGGGGCGCATACTGAAGCTTTCTTT
many	NA	TRBV5-6	TRBJ1-2	CASSLSTYGGYTF	TGTGCCAGCAGCTTGTCCACCTATGGTGGCTACACCTTC
NA	TRBD2	TRBV7-8	TRBJ2-3	CASSFLAGVFDTQYF	TGTGCCAGCAGCTTCCTAGCGGGGGTCTTCGATACGCAGTATTTT
medium-sized	NA	TRBV10-2	TRBJ1-4	CASSETFWGGANEKLFF	TGCGCCAGCAGCGAGACCTTCTGGGGGGGGGCTAATGAAAAACTGTTTTTT
NA	NA	TRBV7-6	TRBJ2-3	CASSFRPQDTQYF	TGTGCCAGCAGCTTCCGACCCCAAGATACGCAGTATTTT
NA	TRBD2	TRBV6-8	TRBJ2-5	CASSLVGLAGGKETQYF	TGTGCCAGCAGTCTCGTCGGACTAGCGGGAGGGAAAGAGACCCAGTACTTC
NA	TRBD2	TRBV7-6	TRBJ2-3	CASSSRRLAGAPGVDTQYF	TGTGCCAGCAGCTCCCGAAGACTAGCGGGAGCCCCAGGGGTAGATACGCAGTATTTT
NA	TRBD1	TRBV7-3	TRBJ2-7	CASSTTGGKQYF	TGTGCCAGCAGCACGACAGGGGGAAAGCAGTACTTC
NA	NA	TRBV7-2	TRBJ2-3	CASSLVRYEQYF	TGTGCCAGCAGCTTAGTTAGGTACGAGCAGTATTTT
NA	TRBD2	TRBV19	TRBJ2-5	CASSPGLAGEAEQYF	TGTGCCAGTAGCCCCGGACTAGCGGGAGAGGCTGAGCAGTACTTC
NA	TRBD1	TRBV6-1	TRBJ1-1	CASRLRGQGDTEAFF	TGTGCCAGCAGACTACGGGGACAGGGCGACACTGAAGCTTTCTTT
NA	NA	TRBV6-1	TRBJ2-3	CASSPQGYTDTQYF	TGTGCCAGCAGCCCTCAAGGGTACACAGATACGCAGTATTTT
medium-sized	TRBD1	TRBV6-1	TRBJ2-3	CASRVQGATDTQYF	TGTGCCAGCAGAGTACAGGGGGCTACAGATACGCAGTATTTT
NA	NA	TRBV25-1	TRBJ1-4	CASSETGSDNEKLFF	TGTGCCAGCAGTGAGACAGGTTCGGATAATGAAAAACTGTTTTTT
many	TRBD1	TRBV11-2	TRBJ2-7	CASSLAGQGSYEQYF	TGTGCCAGCAGCTTAGCGGGACAGGGTTCCTACGAGCAGTACTTC
many	NA	TRBV19	TRBJ1-5	CASSRGWGQPQHF	TGTGCCAGTAGTAGGGGGTGGGGTCAGCCCCAGCATTTT
NA	NA	TRBV7-6	TRBJ2-1	CASSLRPENEQFF	TGTGCTAGCAGCTTACGACCCGAGAATGAGCAGTTCTTC
NA	NA	TRBV11-1	TRBJ2-2	CASSRGAGNTGELFF	TGTGCCAGCAGCCGGGGAGCGGGGAACACCGGGGAGCTGTTTTTT
large	TRBD1	TRBV28	TRBJ1-2	CASSSYRGLVDGYTF	TGTGCCAGCAGTTCGTACAGGGGGCTAGTGGATGGCTACACCTTC
NA	TRBD1	TRBV5-1	TRBJ1-4	CASSLYGTGATNEKLFF	TGCGCCAGCAGCTTGTATGGCACAGGGGCAACTAATGAAAAACTGTTTTTT
NA	NA	TRBV7-4	TRBJ1-4	CASSLTIAWVGEEKLFF	TGTGCCAGCAGCCTTACTATCGCCTGGGTCGGAGAGGAAAAACTGTTTTTT